This TCR beta chain was sequenced for a study of CD8 T cells in ankylosing spondylitis. TCRdb re-analysed the 5' RACE reads in MiXCR, keeping a single row per CDR3 protein. This table holds about 400,000 distinct CDR3 sequences, 20% to 25% found once. Germline loops: CDR1 SGDLS, CDR2 YYNGEE. V dropped 0 bases and J dropped 0 bases, with 16 bases sitting between them. This CDR3 is built from 18 residues. This clonotype originated in a male donor with ankylosing spondylitis or in good health (not recorded which). Sequenced input: blood, either unsorted or a sorted T cell fraction (not recorded which). The V call is TRBV9, the J call TRBJ2-1; D could derive from TRBD1 or TRBD2 (6 bases each). The DNA for the CDR3 is TGTGCCAGCAGCGTAGGAAGTAGGGGGGCGAGCTCCTACAATGAGCAGTTCTTC. Its protein is CASSVGSRGASSYNEQFF.